This passage covers 5 T cell receptor beta chains from one sample sequenced in a study of T-cell memory formation after mild COVID-19. TCRdb called the 5' RACE reads again in MiXCR, with one record for every CDR3 protein. The repertoire holds approximately 290,000 distinct CDR3 sequences, with approximately 7.6% as singletons. Sequenced material: PBMCs or a T cell subset sorted from them (not recorded which). Source of these receptors: a man aged 18 to 35 who had mild COVID-19 (a few samples of this study predate the infection). Cell type and time point are not known.

This clonotype was recorded a few times. This chain connects TRBV7-9 to TRBJ2-4; 7 positions agree with TRBD1. V trimming: 1 base; J trimming: 2 bases; junction bases outside the gene matches: 8. Per the germline V gene, CDR1 is SEHNR and CDR2 is FQNEAQ (reference sequence). The CDR3 extends over 17 amino acids. In nucleotides, the CDR3 is TGTGCCAGCAGCTTAGGCTTCCTGACAGGGCCCAAAAACATTCAGTACTTC. Residues: CASSLGFLTGPKNIQYF.

This clonotype has a handful of counts. The chain has TRBV5-1 and TRBJ2-2, with D perhaps TRBD1 (6 bases). Germline CDR1 reads SGHRS; CDR2 reads YFSETQ. CDR3 length: 15 residues. Trimming removed 0 bases at V and 6 bases at J, with 12 bases between. CDR3 DNA: TGCGCCAGCAGCTTGGCGGGACAACAAGCCGGGGAGCTGTTTTTT. This encodes CASSLAGQQAGELFF.

The V call is TRBV5-6, the J call TRBJ2-7; the match to TRBD1 covers 7 bases. The CDR3 length is 14 residues. Germline V gives CDR1 SGHDT, CDR2 YYEEEE. Trimming cost V 3 bases and J 9 bases; bases outside gene matches: 12. As DNA, the CDR3 is TGTGCCAGCAGCTCAGACAGGGATCTTGGGGCGCAGTACGTC. Amino acid sequence: CASSSDRDLGAQYV.

The V gene is TRBV6-5, the J gene TRBJ1-4, with TRBD1 as a possible D gene (5 bases). The CDR3 covers 14 residues. The ends were cut back, 6 bases at V and 8 bases at J, with 16 bases in the middle. Germline CDR1 MNHEY, CDR2 SVGAGI. The CDR3 loop is CASSSDTLGEKLFF. DNA for the CDR3: TGTGCCAGCAGCTCGGACACCCTTGGAGAAAAACTGTTTTTT.

This clonotype appeared a few times. The CDR3 region is CASSLGQVGEKLFF. CDR3 sequence (DNA): TGTGCCAGCAGTCTGGGACAGGTTGGTGAAAAACTGTTTTTT. The rearrangement links TRBV12-3 or TRBV12-4 to TRBJ1-4; TRBD1 matches 8 bases. V lost 5 bases and J lost 7; bases outside the gene matches: 6. The CDR3 is made up of 14 amino acids.